One sample yielded the 28 T cell receptor beta chains listed below, sequenced in a study of technical replicates of blood from a few donors. The protocol was immunoSEQ multiplex PCR, while the TCRdb copy is restricted to in-frame clones and leaves out a portion. The table shows some 87,000 clones, with around nine tenths occurring only once. The sequenced sample was T cells isolated from PBMCs. These receptors were collected from a human donor in good health.

This chain's CDR3 is CASSLVVGTDTQYF. Here the CDR3 DNA reads TGTGCCAGCAGCTTAGTAGTGGGCACAGATACGCAGTATTTT. The chain joins TRBV7-2 to TRBJ2-3; D uncertain. This CDR3 is 14 amino acids long. Germline V gene data show CDR1 as SGHTA and CDR2 as FQGNSA. Trimming left V 1 base short and J 1 base short, with 6 bases between.

This rearrangement joins TRBV19 to TRBJ2-7; D call uncertain. Germline V gene sequence: CDR1 LNHDA, CDR2 SQIVND (reference sequence). The CDR3 is made up of 13 amino acids. The V end was cut by 2 bases, the J end by 7 bases, with 12 bases between. The CDR3 nucleotides read TGTGCCAGTAGTATAACTTTGTTCGGGGAGCAGTACTTC. Translating gives CASSITLFGEQYF.

This chain uses TRBV6-5 with TRBJ1-1; D remains ambiguous. Looked up from germline, CDR1 is MNHEY and CDR2 is SVGAGI. The CDR3 consists of 12 residues. Deletions cut 4 bases from V and 11 bases from J, with 14 bases between. CDR3 sequence: CASSSFRRKAFF. The DNA of the CDR3 is TGTGCCAGCAGTTCTTTCCGGAGGAAGGCTTTCTTT.

The V gene is TRBV10-3, the J gene TRBJ1-3; D is perhaps TRBD1 (6 bases). In germline, CDR1 is ENHRY, CDR2 SYGVKD. V lost 4 bases to trimming and J lost 6 bases, with 19 bases between them. This CDR3 has 16 residues. The CDR3 sequence: CAISASKTGFLNTIYF. The CDR3 DNA reads TGTGCCATCAGTGCAAGTAAGACAGGATTCTTAAACACCATATATTTT.

The rearrangement links TRBV30 to TRBJ2-3; 7 nucleotides agree with TRBD1. The CDR3 has 14 residues. Trimming took 0 bases from V and 3 from J; bases not matched to a gene: 3. CDR1 and CDR2 (germline): GTSNPN, SVGIG (reference sequence). CDR3 residues: CAWSVSGGTDTQYF. CDR3 bases: TGTGCCTGGAGTGTATCAGGGGGAACAGATACGCAGTATTTT.

This clone showed up just a few times. The chain is built from TRBV10-3 and TRBJ1-1, with a possible D match to TRBD1 (5 bases). V dropped 7 bases and J dropped 5 bases, with 14 bases sitting between them. CDR3 length: 13 amino acids. Germline V gives CDR1 ENHRY, CDR2 SYGVKD. CDR3 sequence: CAITRAGGTEAFF. The CDR3 bases are TGTGCCATCACCCGGGCGGGGGGAACTGAAGCTTTCTTT.

V is TRBV5-6 and J is TRBJ2-2; TRBD1 is a possible D gene (6 bases). V was cut by 2 bases and J by 11 bases, with 7 bases left in between. The CDR3 has 11 residues. The germline CDR1 and CDR2 sequences are SGHDT and YYEEEE. CDR3 nucleotide sequence: TGTGCCAGCAGCTTACAGGGAGAGCTGTTTTTT. Its protein product is CASSLQGELFF.

The J gene is TRBJ2-5, the V gene TRBV19; 7 bases fit TRBD1. Germline values: CDR1 LNHDA, CDR2 SQIVND (reference sequence). V lost 6 bases, J lost 5 bases, and 9 bases stayed unmatched. The CDR3 extends over 14 amino acids. This chain's CDR3 is CASRRGQLGETQYF. CDR3 DNA: TGTGCCAGTAGAAGGGGACAGTTGGGCGAGACCCAGTACTTC. Combining the CDR3 with reference TRBV19 and TRBJ2-5 gives the whole variable domain DGGITQSPKYLFRKEGQNVTLSCEQNLNHDAMYWYRQDPGQGLRLIYYSQIVNDFQKGDIAEGYSVSREKKESFPLTVTSAQKNPTAFYLCASRRGQLGETQYFGPGTRLLVL.

This chain connects TRBV4-3 to TRBJ2-1; 14 bases match TRBD2. This CDR3 has 15 residues. CDR1 and CDR2 (germline): LGHNA, YSLEER. V shed 0 bases and J 9 bases; nucleotides not matched to a gene: 1. In DNA form, the CDR3 reads TGCGCCAGCAGCCAAGAGGGACTAGCGGGAGCTGAGCAGTTCTTC. Residues: CASSQEGLAGAEQFF.

This clone was seen only once. The chain joins TRBV5-4 to TRBJ2-2, with TRBD2 identical over 12 bases. Germline CDR1 and CDR2: SGHNT and YYREEE (reference sequence). Unmatched junction bases numbered 3, after V lost 1 base and J lost 5 bases. The CDR3 runs 16 residues. The chain's CDR3 is CASSLRLAGETGELFF. For the CDR3, the DNA is TGTGCCAGCAGCTTGAGACTAGCGGGAGAGACCGGGGAGCTGTTTTTT.

This chain joins TRBV6-6 and TRBJ2-7, with TRBD1 matching 9 bases. V trimming: 6 bases; J trimming: 4 bases; junction bases outside the gene matches: 7. This CDR3 has 14 amino acids. Germline-derived CDR1 and CDR2 are MNHNY and SVGAGI (reference sequence). CDR3 nucleotides: TGTGCCAGCAGCTTCCTGACAGGGGGGTACGAGCAGTACTTC. Encoded protein: CASSFLTGGYEQYF.

For the CDR3, the DNA is TGTGCCAGCAGCTTAGATAGAATAGATACGCAGTATTTT. It is translated as CASSLDRIDTQYF. V usage is TRBV7-2 and J usage is TRBJ2-3; D uncertain. From germline, CDR1 is SGHTA and CDR2 FQGNSA. The CDR3 loop spans 13 amino acids. Trimming cost V 1 base and J 5 bases, with 7 bases left between them.

The gene calls are TRBV2 and TRBJ2-3, with D perhaps matching TRBD2 (6 bases). Trimming left V 6 bases short and J 3 bases short, with 10 bases between. The germline V gene encodes CDR1 SNHLY and CDR2 FYNNEI. The CDR3 spans 13 residues. The CDR3 region is CASRRLGTDTQYF. The CDR3, as DNA: TGTGCCAGCAGAAGACTAGGAACAGATACGCAGTATTTT.

The V and J genes are TRBV7-9 and TRBJ1-2; 9 nucleotides align to TRBD1. This CDR3 has 16 residues. Germline lookup yields CDR1 SEHNR and CDR2 FQNEAQ (reference sequence). The trim removed 5 bases at V and 2 bases at J, leaving 9 bases unmatched. The CDR3 coding sequence is TGTGCCAGCAGCCTCCTCATACAGGGGGCCAACTATGGCTACACCTTC. It encodes CASSLLIQGANYGYTF.

This clone was seen just once. V is TRBV7-9 and J is TRBJ1-4; possible D gene TRBD1, 5 bases. Germline CDR1 SEHNR, CDR2 FQNEAQ (reference sequence). The CDR3 covers 15 residues. V was shortened by 1 base and J by 8 bases, with 14 bases between the two germline ends. The DNA of the CDR3 is TGTGCCAGCAGCTTAGATTCAGGGCCCCAGGAAAAACTGTTTTTT. Protein: CASSLDSGPQEKLFF.

The CDR3 sequence is CSVERDNTYEQYF. CDR3 coding DNA: TGCAGCGTTGAGAGGGACAACACCTACGAGCAGTACTTC. The rearrangement joins TRBV29-1 to TRBJ2-7; D is perhaps TRBD1 (6 bases). The germline CDR1 and CDR2 sequences are SQVTM and ANQGSEA. The CDR3 is made up of 13 amino acids. V was clipped by 3 bases and J by 2 bases, with 11 bases between them.

This clone is medium-sized (0.01 to 0.1%) by share. The chain couples TRBV7-9 to TRBJ2-7, with 9 nucleotides matching TRBD1. After removal of 6 bases from V and 2 bases from J, the junction contained 5 bases not matched to a gene. The CDR3 spans 14 residues. Germline V gives CDR1 SEHNR, CDR2 FQNEAQ (reference sequence). The CDR3, as DNA: TGTGCCAGCAGGGGACAGGGAGGAACCTACGAGCAGTACTTC. Its translation: CASRGQGGTYEQYF.

This sequence joins TRBV28 and TRBJ2-7; 12 nucleotides line up with TRBD2. CDR3 length: 17 residues. V gave up 2 bases and J gave up 3 bases; unmatched junction bases: 8. Germline-derived CDR1 and CDR2 are MDHEN and SYDVKM. The CDR3 region has the DNA TGTGCCAGCAGTTTACGACTAGCGGGAGCGCTTAACTACGAGCAGTACTTC. Translated, it gives CASSLRLAGALNYEQYF.

The CDR3, as DNA: TGTGCCAGCTCACCACCGAACTTTAGCGGTGGGGCCAACGTCCTGACTTTC. It yields the protein CASSPPNFSGGANVLTF. V usage is TRBV18 and J usage is TRBJ2-6; tentatively, D is TRBD2 (6 bases). Germline values: CDR1 KGHSH, CDR2 LQKENI. The V gene lost 0 bases and the J gene lost 3 bases, with 12 bases spanning the gap. The CDR3 spans 17 residues.

The chain links TRBV5-1 to TRBJ2-2; D gene ambiguous. There are 15 residues in the CDR3. Germline V lookup: CDR1 SGHRS, CDR2 YFSETQ. V was pared by 0 bases and J by 5 bases, with 11 bases between. This CDR3 is CASSLGQTTTGELFF. CDR3 nucleotide sequence: TGCGCCAGCAGCTTGGGTCAGACGACAACCGGGGAGCTGTTTTTT.

This chain connects TRBV28 to TRBJ2-7; no firm D call. This CDR3 region has 13 residues. Trimming shortened V by 0 bases and J by 7 bases, and 10 bases separated the two germline ends. From germline, CDR1 is MDHEN and CDR2 SYDVKM. The CDR3 spells CASSLWTPQEQYF. CDR3 in DNA: TGTGCCAGCAGTTTATGGACACCGCAAGAGCAGTACTTC.

This chain uses TRBV4-3 with TRBJ1-3; 9 nucleotides line up with TRBD1. The CDR3 covers 17 residues. In germline, CDR1 is LGHNA, CDR2 YSLEER. The trim removed 0 bases at V and 5 bases at J, leaving 8 bases unmatched. The CDR3 DNA is TGCGCCAGCAGCCAAGATAGGGGACAGGGATATCGAAACACCATATATTTT. It specifies CASSQDRGQGYRNTIYF.

This chain uses TRBV10-3 with TRBJ2-5; the match to TRBD2 covers 9 bases. Trimming took 0 bases from V and 0 from J; bases not matched to a gene: 5. Germline V gives CDR1 ENHRY, CDR2 SYGVKD. The CDR3 loop spans 17 amino acids. CDR3 in amino acids: CAISESGSGRYQETQYF. In nucleotides, the CDR3 is TGTGCCATCAGTGAGTCGGGTAGCGGGAGATACCAAGAGACCCAGTACTTC.

The V call is TRBV19, the J call TRBJ2-1; 9 bases are shared with TRBD2. The CDR3 has 15 residues. V gave up 1 base and J gave up 9 bases; unmatched junction bases: 7. From germline, CDR1 is LNHDA and CDR2 SQIVND (reference sequence). CDR3: CASSIAPGLAIEQFF. The CDR3 DNA is TGTGCCAGTAGTATAGCTCCGGGACTAGCAATTGAGCAGTTCTTC.

The chain uses TRBV11-1 and TRBJ2-1; 9 bases align to TRBD2. Germline CDR1 SGHAT, CDR2 FQDESV (reference sequence). Germline trimming cut 5 bases from V and 5 bases from J; bases unmatched to any gene: 13. The CDR3 runs to 17 residues. The CDR3 DNA is TGTGCCAGCAGCCAAGGGGGGAGCGGGAGGAGGCACAATGAGCAGTTCTTC. It encodes CASSQGGSGRRHNEQFF.

CDR3 sequence: CASSPLPGLAGVGEQFF. CDR3 sequence (DNA): TGTGCCAGCTCACCCTTACCGGGACTAGCGGGAGTTGGCGAGCAGTTCTTC. The chain is built from TRBV18 and TRBJ2-1; 14 bases fit TRBD2. This CDR3 has 17 amino acids. The trim removed 3 bases at V and 10 bases at J, leaving 11 bases unmatched. Per germline, CDR1 KGHSH and CDR2 LQKENI.

This clone has just one count. The chain couples TRBV27 to TRBJ2-7; D gene unclear. This CDR3 region has 15 residues. V shed 6 bases and J shed 0 bases, with 15 bases lying between them. The germline CDR1 and CDR2 sequences are MNHEY and SMNVEV (reference sequence). CDR3 in amino acids: CASSQYQLSSYEQYF. The CDR3 nucleotides read TGTGCCAGCAGCCAATATCAACTTTCCTCCTACGAGCAGTACTTC.

V gene TRBV5-1 combines with J gene TRBJ2-5; TRBD1 might be the D (5 bases). From germline, CDR1 is SGHRS and CDR2 YFSETQ. The CDR3 runs to 13 residues. Deletions cut 6 bases from V and 4 bases from J, with 13 bases between. CDR3 nucleotides: TGCGCCAGCACCTGGATAACAGGAGAGACCCAGTACTTC. Its translation: CASTWITGETQYF. Full variable domain (remainder filled in from reference TRBV5-1 and TRBJ2-5): KAGVTQTPRYLIKTRGQQVTLSCSPISGHRSVSWYQQTPGQGLQFLFEYFSETQRNKGNFPGRFSGRQFSNSRSEMNVSTLELGDSALYLCASTWITGETQYFGPGTRLLVL.